Shown below are 27 T cell receptor beta chains from a single sample sequenced in a study of T cells in tuberculosis. Assay: immunoSEQ multiplex PCR; the TCRdb copy retains only in-frame clones and omits some. The sample has just under 45,000 clones, approximately 94% seen once. Sequencing used PBMCs. These TCRs come from a donor aged 10-35 years with latent tuberculosis or without tuberculosis infection. Some clones in this sample may be carry-over from other donors' samples.

V usage is TRBV5-5 and J usage is TRBJ2-2; D might be TRBD1 (5 bases). The germline V and J ends were trimmed by 2 bases and 1 base, with 12 bases remaining between them. Germline CDR1 is SGHKS and CDR2 is YYEKEE (reference sequence). The CDR3 contains 16 residues. The DNA for the CDR3 is TGTGCCAGCAGCTTCGGCAGGGTGCGGAACACCGGGGAGCTGTTTTTT. Amino acid sequence: CASSFGRVRNTGELFF.

The chain links TRBV2 to TRBJ2-5; 7 bases line up with TRBD1. The CDR3 is 14 amino acids. V gave up 7 bases and J gave up 4 bases; unmatched junction bases: 9. Germline V gene sequence: CDR1 SNHLY, CDR2 FYNNEI. CDR3 loop: CASNLPGQPETQYF. CDR3 nucleotides: TGTGCCAGCAATTTACCGGGACAGCCAGAGACCCAGTACTTC.

This rearrangement joins TRBV18 to TRBJ2-2; maybe TRBD1 (6 bases). Germline lookup yields CDR1 KGHSH and CDR2 LQKENI. V lost 5 bases and J lost 6, with 16 bases in between. This CDR3 contains 15 residues. CDR3 region: CASSSDSERSGELFF. The CDR3 DNA reads TGTGCCAGCTCATCGGACAGTGAAAGGTCCGGGGAGCTGTTTTTT.

The chain recombines TRBV7-2 with TRBJ2-7; 7 bases fit TRBD2. CDR1 and CDR2 (germline): SGHTA, FQGNSA. V lost 7 bases, J lost 4 bases, and 13 bases stayed unmatched. This CDR3 contains 15 residues. The CDR3 DNA follows: TGTGCCAGCAACCTTCGGGCCAACGGGGGGTACGAGCAGTACTTC. Its protein product is CASNLRANGGYEQYF. Together with reference TRBV7-2 and TRBJ2-7, the CDR3 gives the full variable domain: GAGVSQSPSNKVTEKGKDVELRCDPISGHTALYWYRQSLGQGLEFLIYFQGNSAPDKSGLPSDRFSAERTGGSVSTLTIQRTQQEDSAVYLCASNLRANGGYEQYFGPGTRLTVT.

The chain carries TRBV7-2 and TRBJ2-1; the D is unclear. Germline CDR1 is SGHTA and CDR2 is FQGNSA. The germline V and J ends were trimmed by 1 base and 9 bases, with 4 bases remaining between them. The CDR3 is 11 amino acids. In nucleotides, the CDR3 is TGTGCCAGCAGCTTAGGCGGTGAGCAGTTCTTC. Translation: CASSLGGEQFF.

The genes are TRBV28 and TRBJ1-1; D call uncertain. The CDR3 has 13 amino acids. Germline V gene data show CDR1 as MDHEN and CDR2 as SYDVKM. V was clipped by 2 bases and J by 6 bases, with 10 bases between them. The CDR3 region is CASSLNLGAEAFF. As DNA, the CDR3 is TGTGCCAGCAGTTTAAACCTAGGCGCTGAAGCTTTCTTT. The full variable domain, completed using reference TRBV28 and TRBJ1-1, is DVKVTQSSRYLVKRTGEKVFLECVQDMDHENMFWYRQDPGLGLRLIYFSYDVKMKEKGDIPEGYSVSREKKERFSLILESASTNQTSMYLCASSLNLGAEAFFGQGTRLTVV.

The rearrangement links TRBV5-1 to TRBJ1-1, with a weak D call TRBD1 (5 bases). The CDR3 has 15 amino acids. Between the trimmed V and J ends, which lost 0 bases and 4 bases, there was a span of 13 bases. The germline gives CDR1 SGHRS, CDR2 YFSETQ. CDR3 DNA: TGCGCCAGCAGCTTGGAGGGGATCGGGGGCACTGAAGCTTTCTTT. This translates into CASSLEGIGGTEAFF.

The chain combines TRBV28 with TRBJ2-7; TRBD2 might be the D (6 bases). V shed 3 bases and J shed 2 bases, with 11 bases lying between them. Per germline, CDR1 MDHEN and CDR2 SYDVKM. The CDR3 runs to 14 residues. The CDR3 reads CASSFSREAYEQYF. Here the CDR3 DNA reads TGTGCCAGCAGTTTCTCCAGGGAGGCCTACGAGCAGTACTTC.

The J gene is TRBJ1-5, the V gene TRBV19; no reliable D call. The CDR3 length is 12 residues. V dropped 4 bases and J dropped 3 bases, with 4 bases sitting between them. Germline lookup yields CDR1 LNHDA and CDR2 SQIVND (reference sequence). CDR3 sequence: CASSNINQPQHF. The CDR3 DNA is TGTGCCAGTAGTAATATCAATCAGCCCCAGCATTTT.

The chain couples TRBV5-6 to TRBJ1-4; no firm D call. The CDR3 consists of 12 residues. Trimming shortened V by 7 bases and J by 7 bases, and 11 bases separated the two germline ends. Germline CDR1 and CDR2: SGHDT and YYEEEE. As DNA, the CDR3 is TGTGCCAGCGCCCGGGTAGGTGAAAAACTGTTTTTT. It translates to CASARVGEKLFF.

V gene TRBV4-1 combines with J gene TRBJ1-2; D is undetermined. Trimming stripped 5 bases from V and 3 bases from J, with 13 bases between. Germline loops: CDR1 MGHRA, CDR2 YSYEKL. CDR3 size: 14 residues. CDR3 residues: CASSSWAGDYGYTF. The CDR3 DNA follows: TGCGCCAGCAGCTCCTGGGCGGGCGACTATGGCTACACCTTC.

The chain uses TRBV4-3 and TRBJ2-1; 9 nucleotides match TRBD2. Looked up from germline, CDR1 is LGHNA and CDR2 is YSLEER. The length of the CDR3 is 16 residues. Trimming cost V 0 bases and J 2 bases; bases outside gene matches: 2. The CDR3 loop reads CASSQDASGAYNEQFF. CDR3 nucleotide sequence: TGCGCCAGCAGCCAAGATGCTAGCGGGGCCTACAATGAGCAGTTCTTC.

Here the CDR3 reads CASSRGQAIQPQHF. The DNA for the CDR3 is TGTGCCAGCAGCCGTGGACAGGCAATCCAGCCCCAGCATTTT. The chain recombines TRBV27 with TRBJ1-5, with TRBD1 identical over 7 bases. Germline lookup yields CDR1 MNHEY and CDR2 SMNVEV (reference sequence). Trimming took 6 bases from V and 7 from J; bases not matched to a gene: 9. This CDR3 is built from 14 residues.

J is TRBJ2-3 and V is TRBV4-1; 10 bases are shared with TRBD1. The V gene's germline CDR1 is MGHRA and CDR2 YSYEKL. V gave up 3 bases and J gave up 10 bases; unmatched junction bases: 10. The CDR3 is 15 residues long. CDR3 region: CASSQDRGTPGSQYF. CDR3 in DNA: TGCGCCAGCAGCCAGGACAGGGGGACGCCAGGATCGCAGTATTTT.

The chain is built from TRBV25-1 and TRBJ2-5; tentative D call: TRBD2 (5 bases). The CDR3 is 14 residues long. Germline CDR1 reads MGHDK; CDR2 reads SYGVNS. V gave up 3 bases and J gave up 5 bases, with 13 bases separating them. The CDR3 is CASSDLSRRETQYF. The CDR3 bases are TGTGCCAGCAGTGACCTATCAAGGAGGGAGACCCAGTACTTC.

The chain carries TRBV14 and TRBJ1-1, with D tentatively TRBD1 (5 bases). Trimming removed 3 bases from V and 1 base from J, with 9 bases in between. The CDR3 extends over 14 amino acids. From germline, CDR1 is SGHDN and CDR2 FVKESK. CDR3 DNA: TGTGCCAGCAGCCATTGGACAACGAACACTGAAGCTTTCTTT. It translates to CASSHWTTNTEAFF.

The chain uses TRBV30 and TRBJ1-1, with D uncertain. V was pared by 0 bases and J by 3 bases, with 8 bases between. The CDR3 spans 13 residues. CDR1 and CDR2 from the germline V gene are GTSNPN and SVGIG (reference sequence). The CDR3 region has the DNA TGTGCCTGGAGTGTACTGGGAGACACTGAAGCTTTCTTT. Translating gives CAWSVLGDTEAFF.

The rearrangement uses TRBV2 and TRBJ1-5, with D possibly TRBD1 on 5 matching bases. Germline assignment: CDR1 SNHLY and CDR2 FYNNEI. The CDR3 contains 15 residues. The V and J ends lost 0 bases and 7 bases respectively, with 13 bases between them. The CDR3 DNA follows: TGTGCCAGCAGTGAAGCGGGGAGGGGACGGCAGCCCCAGCATTTT. It encodes CASSEAGRGRQPQHF.

The chain is built from TRBV4-1 and TRBJ2-4; D is uncertain. The CDR3 loop spans 17 amino acids. With 0 bases removed from V and 0 bases from J, the gap between germline ends came to 12 bases. CDR1 is MGHRA, CDR2 YSYEKL, per germline. CDR3 residues: CASSQDRIGGAKNIQYF. In DNA form, the CDR3 reads TGCGCCAGCAGCCAAGACAGAATCGGCGGAGCCAAAAACATTCAGTACTTC.

This chain connects TRBV5-5 to TRBJ1-3; D is perhaps TRBD1 (6 bases). Germline-derived CDR1 and CDR2 are SGHKS and YYEKEE (reference sequence). The V gene lost 4 bases and the J gene lost 2 bases, with 19 bases spanning the gap. The CDR3 is made up of 17 amino acids. The DNA of the CDR3 is TGTGCCAGCAGCCTCAGACAGGTCGAATCTCCTGGAAACACCATATATTTT. Translating gives CASSLRQVESPGNTIYF.

This sequence joins TRBV14 and TRBJ2-2, with 9 bases that match TRBD1. V dropped 1 base and J dropped 7; count of bases not matched to a gene: 10. The length of the CDR3 is 17 residues. From germline, CDR1 is SGHDN and CDR2 FVKESK. CDR3 sequence reads: CASSQGFYGQGSGELFF. The CDR3 DNA follows: TGTGCCAGCAGCCAAGGATTTTATGGACAGGGGAGCGGGGAGCTGTTTTTT. The whole variable domain, filled in from reference TRBV14 and TRBJ2-2, reads EAGVTQFPSHSVIEKGQTVTLRCDPISGHDNLYWYRRVMGKEIKFLLHFVKESKQDESGMPNNRFLAERTGGTYSTLKVQPAELEDSGVYFCASSQGFYGQGSGELFFGEGSRLTVL.

The J gene is TRBJ2-1, the V gene TRBV4-3; D might be TRBD2 (5 bases). The germline CDR1 and CDR2 sequences are LGHNA and YSLEER. V was shortened by 0 bases and J by 4 bases, with 10 bases between the two germline ends. The CDR3 runs 15 residues. The CDR3 DNA is TGCGCCAGCAGCCAAGACGGGAAGGAATACAATGAGCAGTTCTTC. Translated, it gives CASSQDGKEYNEQFF.

The V and J genes are TRBV7-9 and TRBJ2-6, with D perhaps matching TRBD1 (5 bases). Germline-derived CDR1 and CDR2 are SEHNR and FQNEAQ (reference sequence). The CDR3 sequence is 18 residues long. V lost 1 base to trimming and J lost 0 bases, with 13 bases between them. The CDR3 region is CASSLEAGPLSGANVLTF. The CDR3 DNA reads as TGTGCCAGCAGCTTAGAGGCAGGGCCCCTCTCTGGGGCCAACGTCCTGACTTTC.

The chain links TRBV28 to TRBJ1-3; D gene unclear. Germline V gene data show CDR1 as MDHEN and CDR2 as SYDVKM. The CDR3 totals 14 residues. V was clipped by 7 bases and J by 0 bases, with 10 bases between them. CDR3 in amino acids: CASNGLFSGNTIYF. The CDR3 DNA sequence: TGTGCCAGCAACGGGTTATTCTCTGGAAACACCATATATTTT.

The chain joins TRBV7-3 to TRBJ2-7, with 8 bases that match TRBD2. V shed 5 bases, J shed 6 bases, and the junction held 6 bases outside the gene matches. CDR3 length: 13 residues. CDR1 and CDR2 from the germline V gene are SGHTA and FQGTGA. The CDR3 spells CASSAQSGSEQYF. The CDR3 DNA reads TGTGCCAGCAGCGCTCAAAGCGGGAGCGAGCAGTACTTC.

The chain joins TRBV10-3 to TRBJ1-5, with D possibly TRBD1 on 5 matching bases. Germline CDR1 and CDR2: ENHRY and SYGVKD. The ends were cut back, 0 bases at V and 1 base at J, with 7 bases in the middle. The CDR3 has 15 residues. CDR3 sequence (DNA): TGTGCCATCAGTGAGTCGGACACGAGCAATCAGCCCCAGCATTTT. Translation: CAISESDTSNQPQHF.

The V call is TRBV11-2, the J call TRBJ2-3; D might be TRBD1 (6 bases). Trimming removed 4 bases at V and 4 bases at J, with 9 bases between. Germline loops: CDR1 SGHAT, CDR2 FQNNGV. The CDR3 runs 13 residues. This CDR3 is CASSSQGPDTQYF. The CDR3 DNA sequence: TGTGCCAGCAGCTCACAGGGCCCAGATACGCAGTATTTT.